This paragraph reports one T cell receptor beta chain. The junction had 8 bases not matched to a gene; V was cut back by 0 bases and J by 10 bases. Germline values: CDR1 LGHDT, CDR2 YNNKEL (reference sequence). The CDR3 is 15 amino acids. Some clones are missing from TCRdb's copy, which holds only in-frame ones; the method was immunoSEQ multiplex PCR. The sample includes fewer than 250,000 clones, around nine tenths seen only once; the top ten take around 1.6%. The data are from a study of blood T cell repertoires in COVID-19. Study in general: PBMCs, B-cell-depleted T cells, or T cells provided the cDNA or gDNA that made up the material.

Material for sequencing was peripheral blood. The receptor was derived from a woman aged 55-75 years who had recovered from COVID-19. The J gene is TRBJ2-1, the V gene TRBV3-1 (or the pseudogene TRBV3-2), with 8 bases lining up with TRBD2. Here the CDR3 reads CASSQDRRGAREQFF. Here the CDR3 DNA reads TGTGCCAGCAGCCAAGATAGGCGGGGGGCACGAGAGCAGTTCTTC.